This TCR beta chain comes out of a study of cytomegalovirus exposure and HLA in healthy donors. From germline, CDR1 is MNHNS and CDR2 SASEGT. This CDR3 contains 16 residues. V was trimmed by 4 bases and J by 0 bases, leaving 15 bases between them. Primers: 60 Vbeta forward and 13 Jbeta reverse. Profiled with immunoSEQ multiplex PCR; TCRdb holds only in-frame clones, not every one. The data show about 200,000 clones, around 64% seen once. Sequenced material: PBMCs. This receptor was obtained from a man aged 40-49 years in good health and CMV-seropositive. This chain joins TRBV6-1 and TRBJ1-2; D might be TRBD1 (6 bases). CDR3 sequence (DNA): TGTGCCAGCAGTGTTCTCCCTGGACAGCCTAACTATGGCTACACCTTC. Translating it yields CASSVLPGQPNYGYTF.